What follows are 7 T cell receptor beta chains derived from one specimen sequenced in a study of human T cells and chemical hapten exposure. Time point defined: patch test 3, about 24 weeks after DPC sensitization. The treatment was: therapeutic diphenylcyclopropenone sensitization with weekly scalp DPC. TCRdb called the RACE reads again in MiXCR, with one record for every CDR3 protein. The sample holds roughly 100,000 distinct CDR3 sequences; about 34% are singletons and the top ten take 2.5% to 3.5%. The source material was whole blood, sampled in connection with sensitization to the hapten diphenylcyclopropenone (DPC). The origin of the receptors is a man aged 40-49 years with alopecia areata. Some clones in this sample may be carry-over from other donors' samples.

The J gene is TRBJ1-2, the V gene TRBV4-1, with 7 bases fitting TRBD1. Per the germline V gene, CDR1 is MGHRA and CDR2 is YSYEKL. The trim removed 2 bases at V and 3 bases at J, leaving 3 bases unmatched. The CDR3 runs 14 residues. The CDR3 spells CASSQRQGDYGYTF. In DNA form, the CDR3 reads TGCGCCAGCAGCCAAAGACAGGGCGACTATGGCTACACCTTC.

In its sample, this clonotype was seen a few times. This chain joins TRBV12-3 or TRBV12-4 and TRBJ1-1; D call uncertain. This CDR3 is built from 13 residues. Trimming took 2 bases from V and 0 from J, leaving 4 bases between them. This CDR3 reads CASSLQMNTEAFF. The DNA of the CDR3 is TGTGCCAGCAGTTTACAGATGAACACTGAAGCTTTCTTT.

This chain connects TRBV28 to TRBJ2-5, with 8 bases fitting TRBD1. The CDR3 is 15 residues long. Germline V lookup: CDR1 MDHEN, CDR2 SYDVKM. V was clipped by 4 bases and J by 5 bases; unmatched bases: 9. In DNA form, the CDR3 reads TGTGCCAGCAGTTCGAGACGCAGGGGGCGGGAGACCCAGTACTTC. It is translated as CASSSRRRGRETQYF.

This CDR3 is CSARPSTSAGEGQFF. The CDR3 nucleotides read TGCAGTGCTAGACCCTCTACTAGCGCGGGGGAGGGTCAGTTCTTC. The chain recombines TRBV20-1 with TRBJ2-1; 7 nucleotides agree with TRBD2. The CDR3 has 15 residues. Trimming cost V 2 bases and J 13 bases; bases outside gene matches: 17. The germline V gene encodes CDR1 DFQATT and CDR2 SNEGSKA (reference sequence).

This clonotype appeared a few times. The CDR3 coding sequence is TGCAGTGGCCTCGGGGAACTTAATGAGCAGTTCTTC. Translated, it gives CSGLGELNEQFF. The V gene is TRBV20-1, the J gene TRBJ2-1, with D tentatively TRBD2 (5 bases). The germline CDR1 and CDR2 sequences are DFQATT and SNEGSKA (reference sequence). This CDR3 is 12 amino acids long. V was clipped by 7 bases and J by 7 bases, with 14 bases between them.

The rearrangement joins TRBV2 to TRBJ2-1; TRBD2 is a possible D gene (6 bases). Trimming removed 4 bases at V and 4 bases at J, with 17 bases between. This CDR3 is 16 amino acids long. Germline V gives CDR1 SNHLY, CDR2 FYNNEI. CDR3 DNA sequence: TGTGCCAGCAGTGGAAGTGGCCTAGCGAATTACAATGAGCAGTTCTTC. It codes for CASSGSGLANYNEQFF.

In this sample, this clonotype turned up a few times. CDR3 sequence reads: CASSYSRGYSGNTIYF. The CDR3 nucleotides read TGTGCCAGCAGTTACTCGAGGGGGTACTCTGGAAACACCATATATTTT. The chain recombines TRBV6-5 with TRBJ1-3; maybe TRBD1 (6 bases). Germline CDR1 MNHEY, CDR2 SVGAGI. Trimming took off 0 bases at V and 0 bases at J, with 9 bases between the two ends. The CDR3 covers 16 residues.